These T cell receptor beta chains were read from a single sample in a study of T cell repertoires in cytomegalovirus infection. TCRdb independently ran MiXCR on the reads; one entry per CDR3 protein. The data show about 740,000 distinct CDR3 sequences, 35% to 40% seen once. Material: PBMCs. These receptors were collected from a human donor in good health (CMV status not recorded). Some clones in this sample may be carry-over from other donors' samples. Both conserved end residues are part of each CDR3. Each record gives: clone size, V gene, D gene, J gene, CDR3 DNA, CDR3 protein. D genes are given only for firm matches. A row's size may be missing; if present it is once, few, many or a size class.

abundance: NA
v_gene: TRBV28
d_gene: NA
j_gene: TRBJ2-5
CDR3nt: TGTGCCAGCAGTACCTCCGGGACCCTAAGAGAGGCCCAGTACTTC
CDR3aa: CASSTSGTLREAQYF

abundance: NA
v_gene: TRBV28
d_gene: NA
j_gene: TRBJ1-1
CDR3nt: TGTGCCAGCAGTTTAATATACGCGTGGGAAGAAGCTTACTTT
CDR3aa: CASSLIYAWEEAYF

abundance: NA
v_gene: TRBV28
d_gene: TRBD1
j_gene: TRBJ1-6
CDR3nt: TGTGCCAGCAATCCAGCGGGGGACAGGGCGCCACCCCTCCACTTT
CDR3aa: CASNPAGDRAPPLHF

abundance: many
v_gene: TRBV7-2
d_gene: NA
j_gene: TRBJ1-5
CDR3nt: TGTGCCAGCAGCCTAGTTTTGACGGAGGATCAGCCCCAGCATTTT
CDR3aa: CASSLVLTEDQPQHF

abundance: NA
v_gene: TRBV28
d_gene: NA
j_gene: TRBJ2-1
CDR3nt: TGTGCCAGCAGTTTTAGGCGGGAATCCTACAATGAGCAGTTCTTC
CDR3aa: CASSFRRESYNEQFF

abundance: NA
v_gene: TRBV5-4
d_gene: NA
j_gene: TRBJ2-2
CDR3nt: TGTGCCAGCAGCTTAGGGCGATCGGGGAACGCCGGGGAGCTGTTTTTT
CDR3aa: CASSLGRSGNAGELFF

abundance: few
v_gene: TRBV29-1
d_gene: NA
j_gene: TRBJ1-1
CDR3nt: TGCAGCGCAGGAGCGAGGTTGAACACTGAAGCTTTCTTT
CDR3aa: CSAGARLNTEAFF

abundance: NA
v_gene: TRBV28
d_gene: TRBD1
j_gene: TRBJ1-1
CDR3nt: TGTGCCAGCAGTTTATCGGGAGGGAGACAGGGGGTTGAAGCTTTCTTT
CDR3aa: CASSLSGGRQGVEAFF

abundance: NA
v_gene: TRBV7-2
d_gene: NA
j_gene: TRBJ1-2
CDR3nt: TGTGCCAGCAGCCGTGGAGGGGGGGCCGTCTATGGCTCCACCTTC
CDR3aa: CASSRGGGAVYGSTF

abundance: NA
v_gene: TRBV4-2
d_gene: TRBD1
j_gene: TRBJ2-5
CDR3nt: TGTTCAAGCAGCCAAGATGGACAGGGAGGCCAAGAGACCCAGTACTTC
CDR3aa: CSSSQDGQGGQETQYF

abundance: few
v_gene: TRBV20-1
d_gene: NA
j_gene: TRBJ1-2
CDR3nt: TGCAGTGCTAGTCCCTCTGTTAACTATGGCTACACCTTC
CDR3aa: CSASPSVNYGYTF

abundance: few
v_gene: TRBV19
d_gene: TRBD1
j_gene: TRBJ2-3
CDR3nt: TGTGCCAGTAGTACCCGGACAGGGGGATTCGATACGCAGTATTTT
CDR3aa: CASSTRTGGFDTQYF

abundance: NA
v_gene: TRBV6-2/TRBV6-3
d_gene: NA
j_gene: TRBJ1-1
CDR3nt: TGTGCCAGCAGTCCGGGACACTACACTGAAGCTTTCTTT
CDR3aa: CASSPGHYTEAFF

abundance: few
v_gene: TRBV2
d_gene: NA
j_gene: TRBJ2-3
CDR3nt: TGTGCCAGCAGTGTAGGGATCACAGATACGCAGTATTTT
CDR3aa: CASSVGITDTQYF

abundance: few
v_gene: TRBV20-1
d_gene: NA
j_gene: TRBJ1-2
CDR3nt: TGCAGTGCTAGAGATTTGGGGGGGCTCGGAGCTAACTATGGCTACACCTTC
CDR3aa: CSARDLGGLGANYGYTF

abundance: NA
v_gene: TRBV5-1
d_gene: NA
j_gene: TRBJ2-5
CDR3nt: TGCGCCAGCAGCCCCACAGGTTTCGAAGAGACCCAGTACTTC
CDR3aa: CASSPTGFEETQYF

abundance: few
v_gene: TRBV7-6
d_gene: TRBD1
j_gene: TRBJ1-1
CDR3nt: TGTGCCAGCAGCTGGCCTCCGGGACAGGGGGCCAGGAACACTGAAGCTTTCTTT
CDR3aa: CASSWPPGQGARNTEAFF

abundance: NA
v_gene: TRBV6-1
d_gene: NA
j_gene: TRBJ2-5
CDR3nt: TGTGCCAGCAGTGACCCCGGGGGAGAGACCCAGTACTTC
CDR3aa: CASSDPGGETQYF

abundance: NA
v_gene: TRBV28
d_gene: TRBD2
j_gene: TRBJ2-7
CDR3nt: TGTGCCAGCAGTCCGGTCCCGGGACTAGCGACGGGACGGAGACGCCACGAGCAGTACTTC
CDR3aa: CASSPVPGLATGRRRHEQYF

abundance: few
v_gene: TRBV7-4
d_gene: NA
j_gene: TRBJ2-7
CDR3nt: TGTGCCAGCAGCCCACAGCACTCCTACGAGCAGTACTTC
CDR3aa: CASSPQHSYEQYF

abundance: few
v_gene: TRBV28
d_gene: NA
j_gene: TRBJ2-5
CDR3nt: TGTGCCACCGGAAGGGGAGCTGTGGAGACCCAGTACTTC
CDR3aa: CATGRGAVETQYF

abundance: NA
v_gene: TRBV20-1
d_gene: NA
j_gene: TRBJ1-2
CDR3nt: TGCAGTGCCCTTGAGCTGCAAGGGGAGTATGGCTACAACTTC
CDR3aa: CSALELQGEYGYNF

abundance: NA
v_gene: TRBV18
d_gene: NA
j_gene: TRBJ2-1
CDR3nt: TGTGCCAGCTCACGGATCGGGGCCAATGAGCAGTTCTTC
CDR3aa: CASSRIGANEQFF

abundance: NA
v_gene: TRBV28
d_gene: TRBD1
j_gene: TRBJ2-7
CDR3nt: TGTGCCAGCAGTGGGGTGGTGGACAGGGGTGTCAACGAGCAGTACTTC
CDR3aa: CASSGVVDRGVNEQYF

abundance: NA
v_gene: TRBV29-1
d_gene: TRBD2
j_gene: TRBJ2-7
CDR3nt: TGCAGCGTTGAAGTACTAGCGGGAACCTACGAGCAGTACTTC
CDR3aa: CSVEVLAGTYEQYF

abundance: many
v_gene: TRBV27
d_gene: NA
j_gene: TRBJ2-1
CDR3nt: TGTGCCAGCAGGGGAAGGGGATTGCGGCACAATGAGCAGTTCTTC
CDR3aa: CASRGRGLRHNEQFF

abundance: NA
v_gene: TRBV7-8
d_gene: NA
j_gene: TRBJ1-2
CDR3nt: TGTGCCTGGTCCTATCAGGCCCGACTTCCCCTCTATGGCTACACCTTC
CDR3aa: CAWSYQARLPLYGYTF

abundance: NA
v_gene: TRBV2
d_gene: TRBD1
j_gene: TRBJ1-6
CDR3nt: TGTGCCAGCAGAGGACAGGCGAGCTCCTATAATTCACCCCTCCACTTT
CDR3aa: CASRGQASSYNSPLHF

abundance: NA
v_gene: TRBV6-1
d_gene: NA
j_gene: TRBJ1-6
CDR3nt: TGTGCCAGCAGCTCGGTACAGGGTTCACCCCTCCACTTT
CDR3aa: CASSSVQGSPLHF

abundance: NA
v_gene: TRBV12-3/TRBV12-4
d_gene: NA
j_gene: TRBJ2-1
CDR3nt: TGTGCCAGCACCTTCGGGGGTCCTAGCTCCTACAATGAGCAGTTCTTC
CDR3aa: CASTFGGPSSYNEQFF

abundance: many
v_gene: TRBV7-2
d_gene: NA
j_gene: TRBJ1-1
CDR3nt: TGTGCCAGCAGCCCAGCCGTGCGGGAAAGCACTGAAGCTTTCTTT
CDR3aa: CASSPAVRESTEAFF

abundance: few
v_gene: TRBV7-6
d_gene: TRBD2
j_gene: TRBJ2-1
CDR3nt: TGTGCCAGCAGCTTAGTTGTTAGCGGGAGTAGGAATGAGCAGTTCTTC
CDR3aa: CASSLVVSGSRNEQFF

abundance: few
v_gene: TRBV20-1
d_gene: NA
j_gene: TRBJ2-1
CDR3nt: TGCAGTGCGCCTAGTTTGAGCTCCTACAATGAGCAGTTCTTC
CDR3aa: CSAPSLSSYNEQFF

abundance: NA
v_gene: TRBV11-1
d_gene: NA
j_gene: TRBJ2-3
CDR3nt: TGTGCCAGCAGTCCCACCGTGGGCCGGGGACAACGACGGGATACGCAGTATTTT
CDR3aa: CASSPTVGRGQRRDTQYF

abundance: NA
v_gene: TRBV5-4
d_gene: NA
j_gene: TRBJ1-1
CDR3nt: TGTGCCAGCACCCGGGGGGGTCTCTCGACAGTCACTGAAGCTTTCTTT
CDR3aa: CASTRGGLSTVTEAFF

abundance: few
v_gene: TRBV4-1
d_gene: NA
j_gene: TRBJ2-2
CDR3nt: TGCGCCAGCAGCCCCGCGGGGCGGTCGAACACCGGGGAGCTGTTTTTT
CDR3aa: CASSPAGRSNTGELFF

abundance: NA
v_gene: TRBV20-1
d_gene: TRBD1
j_gene: TRBJ1-2
CDR3nt: TGCAGTAGACAGGGATTGGGGGATGGCTACACCTTC
CDR3aa: CSRQGLGDGYTF

abundance: NA
v_gene: TRBV11-2
d_gene: TRBD2
j_gene: TRBJ2-3
CDR3nt: TGTGCCAGCAGCGTTGGGACTAGCGGCACAGATACGCAGTATTTT
CDR3aa: CASSVGTSGTDTQYF

abundance: many
v_gene: TRBV2
d_gene: TRBD1
j_gene: TRBJ1-2
CDR3nt: TGTGCCAGCAAGCCGGGACAGGCAGACTATGGCTACACCTTC
CDR3aa: CASKPGQADYGYTF

abundance: NA
v_gene: TRBV12-3/TRBV12-4
d_gene: NA
j_gene: TRBJ2-7
CDR3nt: TGTGCCAGCAGCTTAAGGCTGCGAAGCGCGGACGAGCAGTACTTC
CDR3aa: CASSLRLRSADEQYF

abundance: NA
v_gene: TRBV12-3/TRBV12-4
d_gene: TRBD2
j_gene: TRBJ2-3
CDR3nt: TGTGCCAGCAGTCCACGGACTAGCGGGGGGCCAGAGACGCAGTATTTT
CDR3aa: CASSPRTSGGPETQYF

abundance: NA
v_gene: TRBV28
d_gene: NA
j_gene: TRBJ1-6
CDR3nt: TGTGCCAGCAGTCATCGTCAGTATAATTCACCCCTCCACTTT
CDR3aa: CASSHRQYNSPLHF

abundance: NA
v_gene: TRBV12-3/TRBV12-4
d_gene: NA
j_gene: TRBJ2-3
CDR3nt: TGTGCCAGCAGTTCACTACTAGGGCGGAAAGATACGCAGTATTTT
CDR3aa: CASSSLLGRKDTQYF

abundance: few
v_gene: TRBV10-3
d_gene: NA
j_gene: TRBJ1-6
CDR3nt: TGTGCCATCAGTGAGGGGAGCTCCTATAATTCACCCCTCCACTTT
CDR3aa: CAISEGSSYNSPLHF

abundance: few
v_gene: TRBV2
d_gene: NA
j_gene: TRBJ1-1
CDR3nt: TGTGCCAGCAGTTCGAAGACCGGTGGGGGTGGAACTGAAGCTTTCTTT
CDR3aa: CASSSKTGGGGTEAFF

abundance: NA
v_gene: TRBV19
d_gene: NA
j_gene: TRBJ1-2
CDR3nt: TGTGCCAGTAGTATTATCTCCGGGCAGGCATTCGGCTTGAAGGGCTACACCTTC
CDR3aa: CASSIISGQAFGLKGYTF